The 14 T cell receptor beta chains below were found in one sample sequenced in a study of early stage breast cancer tumors. Using immunoSEQ multiplex PCR, the repertoire was profiled, and TCRdb retains in-frame clones only, with some absent. The sample consists of approximately 5,400 clones, 60% to 70% of them appearing once. Sample: breast tumor tissue. Every receptor here comes from a person between 60 and 70 years old with breast cancer.

This sequence joins TRBV6-1 and TRBJ2-3, with a weak D call TRBD1 (5 bases). Between the trimmed V and J ends, which lost 6 bases and 5 bases, there was a span of 12 bases. CDR1 is MNHNS, CDR2 SASEGT, per germline. This CDR3 has 13 residues. The CDR3 protein is CASRPGLEDTQYF. CDR3 bases: TGTGCCAGCAGGCCAGGGCTGGAAGATACGCAGTATTTT.

The chain has TRBV7-2 and TRBJ2-2; D gene uncertain. V lost 5 bases, J lost 7 bases, and 11 bases lay in between. The germline CDR1 and CDR2 sequences are SGHTA and FQGNSA. The CDR3 runs 13 residues. DNA of the CDR3: TGTGCCAGCAGCCAAATAAGAAGCGGGGAGCTGTTTTTT. It encodes CASSQIRSGELFF.

On this clone: A read error may account for a junction end that differs from germline. The chain links TRBV5-1 to TRBJ2-1; 8 bases fit TRBD1. Germline V CDR1 and CDR2: SGHRS, YFSETQ. The CDR3 spans 14 residues. The CDR3 DNA reads TGTGCCAGCAGCTCCGGGACAGGCTACAATGAGCAGTTCTTC. Protein: CASSSGTGYNEQFF.

In this sample, this clone turned up once. This chain connects TRBV6-6 to TRBJ1-1, with D hard to call. Trimming pared 6 bases from V and 7 bases from J, leaving 15 bases between. Per germline, CDR1 MNHNY and CDR2 SVGAGI (reference sequence). The CDR3 contains 13 residues. CDR3 residues: CASSARSGLEAFF. The CDR3 nucleotides are TGTGCCAGCAGCGCGAGGTCGGGCCTTGAAGCTTTCTTT.

This clone was picked up a small number of times. The V gene is TRBV5-6, the J gene TRBJ2-5, with unresolved D. CDR1 is SGHDT and CDR2 is YYEEEE in the germline V gene. Trimming took off 4 bases at V and 5 bases at J, with 12 bases between the two ends. This CDR3 contains 13 residues. CDR3 residues: CASSPRQGETQYF. The CDR3 nucleotides read TGTGCCAGCAGCCCTCGCCAAGGGGAGACCCAGTACTTC.

The chain combines TRBV6-1 with TRBJ1-1; D is undetermined. This CDR3 has 12 residues. V shed 4 bases and J shed 4 bases, with 7 bases lying between them. The germline CDR1 and CDR2 sequences are MNHNS and SASEGT. The CDR3 sequence is CASSVGGTEAFF. CDR3 in DNA: TGTGCCAGCAGTGTGGGTGGCACTGAAGCTTTCTTT.

The rearrangement joins TRBV27 to TRBJ1-1; weak D call: TRBD1 (5 bases). Germline assignment: CDR1 MNHEY and CDR2 SMNVEV (reference sequence). CDR3 size: 16 residues. Trimming left V 3 bases short and J 2 bases short, with 16 bases between. The CDR3 nucleotides are TGTGCCAGCAGTTTTACGACAGCTACTACAAACACTGAAGCTTTCTTT. Translated: CASSFTTATTNTEAFF.

This clone was recorded only once. The chain carries TRBV11-2 and TRBJ2-1; 10 nucleotides align to TRBD1. Trimming took 0 bases from V and 8 from J; bases not matched to a gene: 4. The CDR3 is made up of 15 amino acids. Germline V gene sequence: CDR1 SGHAT, CDR2 FQNNGV. The DNA of the CDR3 is TGTGCCAGCAGCTTAGATGGGACAGGGGTCGATGAGCAGTTCTTC. It translates to CASSLDGTGVDEQFF.

The rearrangement joins TRBV5-1 to TRBJ1-1; no firm D call. The V and J ends lost 4 bases and 6 bases respectively, with 13 bases between them. The germline V gene encodes CDR1 SGHRS and CDR2 YFSETQ. This CDR3 comprises 13 residues. The chain's CDR3 is CASSRPEVAEAFF. In DNA form, the CDR3 reads TGCGCCAGCAGCCGACCAGAAGTGGCTGAAGCTTTCTTT.

This sequence joins TRBV5-1 and TRBJ1-2; maybe TRBD1 (6 bases). The ends were cut back, 4 bases at V and 4 bases at J, with 11 bases in the middle. The CDR3 length is 13 residues. The germline V gene has CDR1 SGHRS and CDR2 YFSETQ. The DNA for the CDR3 is TGCGCCAGCAGCCACGACAGGCTCTATGGCTACACCTTC. Translation gives CASSHDRLYGYTF.

A few counts support this clone. The chain combines TRBV28 with TRBJ2-7; 7 nucleotides line up with TRBD2. Trimming at V came to 3 bases and at J to 4 bases, leaving 9 bases not matched to a gene. Germline-derived CDR1 and CDR2 are MDHEN and SYDVKM. The CDR3 has 15 amino acids. CDR3: CASSFFAGARYEQYF. CDR3 bases: TGTGCCAGCAGTTTTTTCGCGGGAGCCCGTTACGAGCAGTACTTC.

V usage is TRBV9 and J usage is TRBJ2-3, with D maybe TRBD1 (6 bases). Germline V CDR1 and CDR2: SGDLS, YYNGEE. The ends were cut back, 3 bases at V and 2 bases at J, with 13 bases in the middle. CDR3 size: 15 residues. The CDR3 nucleotides read TGTGCCAGCAGCGCCCGGGACACCTCCACAGATACGCAGTATTTT. The encoded protein is CASSARDTSTDTQYF.

The chain joins TRBV18 to TRBJ2-3; D might be TRBD2 (6 bases). Germline loops: CDR1 KGHSH, CDR2 LQKENI. This CDR3 is 18 amino acids long. V lost 3 bases, J lost 6 bases, and 25 bases lay in between. The CDR3 region is CASSPGRPLVGSRDTQYF. The DNA for the CDR3 is TGTGCCAGCTCACCGGGTCGTCCCCTAGTCGGGAGCCGCGATACGCAGTATTTT. The full variable domain, its missing parts supplied by reference TRBV18 and TRBJ2-3, is NAGVMQNPRHLVRRRGQEARLRCSPMKGHSHVYWYRQLPEEGLKFMVYLQKENIIDESGMPKERFSAEFPKEGPSILRIQQVVRGDSAAYFCASSPGRPLVGSRDTQYFGPGTRLTVL.

The chain is built from TRBV6-1 and TRBJ1-3, with no clear D. Looked up from germline, CDR1 is MNHNS and CDR2 is SASEGT. V gave up 2 bases and J gave up 0 bases, with 14 bases separating them. CDR3 length equals 17 residues. The chain's CDR3 is CASSEFGGSRSGNTIYF. As DNA, the CDR3 is TGTGCCAGCAGTGAATTCGGAGGGTCCCGCTCTGGAAACACCATATATTTT.